The entry that follows covers one T cell receptor (beta chain) sequence. The CDR3 consists of 13 residues. V was cut by 1 base and J by 7 bases, with 11 bases left in between. Germline loops: CDR1 SGHDT, CDR2 YYEEEE. Amplification used 60 Vbeta primers and 13 Jbeta primers. Some clones are missing from TCRdb's copy, which holds only in-frame ones; the method was immunoSEQ multiplex PCR. The data contain some 240,000 clones, about nine tenths of them singletons. These data originate in a study of cytomegalovirus exposure and HLA in healthy donors. Across the whole study: Counted in an early data release were tens of millions of unique TCRs from HLA-typed donors.

The sequence was obtained from a girl aged 2-10 years in good health and CMV-seronegative. This chain joins TRBV5-6 and TRBJ1-1; D gene uncertain. Sequencing was done on a sample of PBMCs. CDR3 coding DNA: TGTGCCAGCAGCTTGTTACAGATAGATGAAGCTTTCTTT. Its protein product is CASSLLQIDEAFF.